These T cell receptor beta chains were read from a single sample in a study of blood T cell repertoires in COVID-19. The table came from immunoSEQ multiplex PCR; TCRdb's copy has only in-frame clones and leaves some out. Of roughly 110,000 clones listed, about 64% are singletons. The sequencing input was peripheral blood. The receptors originated from a human donor with acute or convalescent COVID-19. The donor label of this sample is uncertain. CDR3s include the opening cysteine and the closing phenylalanine or tryptophan. D genes are given only for firm matches. The size of a clone is reported for some rows only, either as once, few or many, or as a class for expanded clones.

j_gene: TRBJ1-2
d_gene: TRBD1
v_gene: TRBV7-9
len: 14
abundance: -
CDR3aa: CASSRGTGYHGYTF
CDR3nt: TGTGCCAGCAGCCGCGGGACAGGGTACCATGGCTACACCTTC

j_gene: TRBJ2-3
d_gene: TRBD2
v_gene: TRBV11-2
len: 15
abundance: -
CDR3aa: CASSTGGYRTDTQYF
CDR3nt: TGTGCCAGCAGCACGGGAGGGTACAGAACAGATACGCAGTATTTT

j_gene: TRBJ2-5
d_gene: -
v_gene: TRBV7-9
len: 12
abundance: once
CDR3aa: CASSPSSETQYF
CDR3nt: TGTGCCAGCAGCCCTAGTAGCGAGACCCAGTACTTC

j_gene: TRBJ1-3
d_gene: TRBD1
v_gene: TRBV3-1/TRBV3-2
len: 13
abundance: -
CDR3aa: CASSQQGANTIYF
CDR3nt: TGTGCCAGCAGCCAACAGGGGGCGAACACCATATATTTT

j_gene: TRBJ1-2
d_gene: -
v_gene: TRBV28
len: 15
abundance: -
CDR3aa: CASSPPPGTRNGYTF
CDR3nt: TGTGCCAGCAGCCCCCCCCCAGGAACTCGAAATGGCTACACCTTC

j_gene: TRBJ1-1
d_gene: -
v_gene: TRBV20-1
len: 12
abundance: -
CDR3aa: CSASHRGTEAFF
CDR3nt: TGCAGTGCTAGTCATAGAGGAACTGAAGCTTTCTTT

j_gene: TRBJ1-3
d_gene: -
v_gene: TRBV11-2
len: 15
abundance: -
CDR3aa: CASSHGTFSGNTIYF
CDR3nt: TGTGCCAGCAGCCACGGGACATTCTCTGGAAACACCATATATTTT

j_gene: TRBJ2-2
d_gene: -
v_gene: TRBV30
len: 17
abundance: -
CDR3aa: CAWSRGHAGDDTGELFF
CDR3nt: TGTGCCTGGAGCCGAGGACACGCCGGAGATGACACCGGGGAGCTGTTTTTT

j_gene: TRBJ1-1
d_gene: -
v_gene: TRBV10-3
len: 15
abundance: -
CDR3aa: CAISETGPSNTEAFF
CDR3nt: TGTGCCATCAGTGAAACAGGGCCGTCGAACACTGAAGCTTTCTTT

j_gene: TRBJ2-3
d_gene: TRBD2
v_gene: TRBV13
len: 15
abundance: -
CDR3aa: CASSLWTSHTDTQYF
CDR3nt: TGTGCCAGCAGCTTGTGGACTAGCCACACAGATACGCAGTATTTT

j_gene: TRBJ2-4
d_gene: -
v_gene: TRBV19
len: 15
abundance: few
CDR3aa: CASKFSYLAKNIQYF
CDR3nt: TGTGCCAGTAAATTTTCCTATTTAGCCAAAAACATTCAGTACTTC

j_gene: TRBJ1-5
d_gene: -
v_gene: TRBV12-3/TRBV12-4
len: 13
abundance: -
CDR3aa: CASSWTVNQPQHF
CDR3nt: TGTGCCAGCAGTTGGACAGTAAATCAGCCCCAGCATTTT

j_gene: TRBJ1-6
d_gene: -
v_gene: TRBV7-8
len: 15
abundance: few
CDR3aa: CASSLVSQGSSPLHF
CDR3nt: TGTGCCAGCAGCTTAGTTTCCCAGGGAAGTTCACCCCTCCACTTT

j_gene: TRBJ1-6
d_gene: -
v_gene: TRBV28
len: 15
abundance: -
CDR3aa: CASSTTTRVGSPLHF
CDR3nt: TGTGCCAGCAGTACTACAACCAGAGTTGGTTCACCCCTCCACTTT

j_gene: TRBJ1-2
d_gene: -
v_gene: TRBV5-6
len: 14
abundance: -
CDR3aa: CASSFGEVHYGYTF
CDR3nt: TGTGCCAGCAGCTTTGGGGAGGTCCACTATGGCTACACCTTC

j_gene: TRBJ1-5
d_gene: -
v_gene: TRBV27
len: 17
abundance: -
CDR3aa: CASSLGGRGYGNQPQHF
CDR3nt: TGTGCCAGCAGTTTAGGGGGCAGGGGATATGGCAATCAGCCCCAGCATTTT

j_gene: TRBJ2-2
d_gene: -
v_gene: TRBV9
len: 15
abundance: -
CDR3aa: CASSKEGGNTGELFF
CDR3nt: TGTGCCAGCAGCAAAGAGGGAGGGAACACCGGGGAGCTGTTTTTT

j_gene: TRBJ2-7
d_gene: -
v_gene: TRBV7-9
len: 13
abundance: -
CDR3aa: CASTLAGPNEQYF
CDR3nt: TGTGCCAGCACCCTGGCGGGGCCCAACGAGCAGTACTTC

j_gene: TRBJ2-5
d_gene: TRBD1
v_gene: TRBV19
len: 14
abundance: once
CDR3aa: CASSISRGKETQYF
CDR3nt: TGTGCCAGTAGTATAAGCAGGGGGAAAGAGACCCAGTACTTC

j_gene: TRBJ1-2
d_gene: TRBD1
v_gene: TRBV5-4
len: 15
abundance: -
CDR3aa: CASSPTGTAIYGYTF
CDR3nt: TGTGCCAGCAGCCCGACCGGGACAGCGATCTATGGCTACACCTTC

j_gene: TRBJ2-1
d_gene: TRBD2
v_gene: TRBV10-3
len: 18
abundance: -
CDR3aa: CAISESRRSGGVYNEQFF
CDR3nt: TGTGCCATCAGTGAGTCCCGTCGGAGCGGGGGCGTCTACAATGAGCAGTTCTTC

j_gene: TRBJ2-7
d_gene: -
v_gene: TRBV4-1
len: 14
abundance: -
CDR3aa: CASSQVGRVGEQYF
CDR3nt: TGCGCCAGCAGCCAAGTTGGCAGGGTAGGCGAGCAGTACTTC

j_gene: TRBJ2-1
d_gene: -
v_gene: TRBV5-1
len: 14
abundance: -
CDR3aa: CASSLGSSGDEQFF
CDR3nt: TGCGCCAGCAGCTTGGGCTCTTCGGGTGATGAGCAGTTCTTC

j_gene: TRBJ2-4
d_gene: -
v_gene: TRBV2
len: 15
abundance: few
CDR3aa: CASSEAALGKNIQYF
CDR3nt: TGTGCCAGCAGTGAAGCGGCGCTAGGCAAAAACATTCAGTACTTC

j_gene: TRBJ2-7
d_gene: -
v_gene: TRBV30
len: 15
abundance: -
CDR3aa: CAWRRGHSISYEQYF
CDR3nt: TGTGCCTGGAGGAGGGGACACTCCATCTCCTACGAGCAGTACTTC

j_gene: TRBJ1-3
d_gene: -
v_gene: TRBV2
len: 14
abundance: -
CDR3aa: CASSGHSSGNTIYF
CDR3nt: TGTGCCAGCAGTGGACACAGCTCTGGAAACACCATATATTTT

j_gene: TRBJ1-1
d_gene: -
v_gene: TRBV18
len: 17
abundance: -
CDR3aa: CASCQGPVGRRNTEAFF
CDR3nt: TGTGCCAGCTGCCAGGGCCCGGTAGGGCGGAGGAACACTGAAGCTTTCTTT

j_gene: TRBJ1-5
d_gene: TRBD1
v_gene: TRBV4-1
len: 15
abundance: few
CDR3aa: CASSQARDSWQPQHF
CDR3nt: TGCGCCAGCAGCCAAGCCCGGGACAGTTGGCAGCCCCAGCATTTT

j_gene: TRBJ2-5
d_gene: TRBD1
v_gene: TRBV27
len: 14
abundance: -
CDR3aa: CASRTTGGPETQYF
CDR3nt: TGTGCCAGCAGGACGACAGGGGGCCCGGAGACCCAGTACTTC

j_gene: TRBJ2-3
d_gene: -
v_gene: TRBV24-1
len: 13
abundance: -
CDR3aa: CATSDSSTDTQYF
CDR3nt: TGTGCCACCAGTGACTCCAGTACAGATACGCAGTATTTT

j_gene: TRBJ1-6
d_gene: TRBD1
v_gene: TRBV5-1
len: 15
abundance: few
CDR3aa: CASSLAGTGNSPLHF
CDR3nt: TGCGCCAGCAGCTTGGCCGGGACAGGGAATTCACCCCTCCACTTT

j_gene: TRBJ1-2
d_gene: TRBD1
v_gene: TRBV5-6
len: 18
abundance: -
CDR3aa: CASSLRTGGASLDYGYTF
CDR3nt: TGTGCCAGCAGCTTGAGGACAGGGGGCGCGTCTTTAGACTATGGCTACACCTTC